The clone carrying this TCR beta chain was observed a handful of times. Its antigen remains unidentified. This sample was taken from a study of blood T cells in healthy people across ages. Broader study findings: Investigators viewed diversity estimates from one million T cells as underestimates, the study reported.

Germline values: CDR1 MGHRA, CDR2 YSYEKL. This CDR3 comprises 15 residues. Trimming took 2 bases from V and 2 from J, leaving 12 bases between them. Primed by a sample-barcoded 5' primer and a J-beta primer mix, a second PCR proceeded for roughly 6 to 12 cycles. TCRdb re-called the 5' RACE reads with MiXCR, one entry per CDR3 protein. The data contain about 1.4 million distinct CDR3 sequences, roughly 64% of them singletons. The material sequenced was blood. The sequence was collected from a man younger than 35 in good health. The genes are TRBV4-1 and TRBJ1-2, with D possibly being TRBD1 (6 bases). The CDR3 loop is CASSQTDRSNYGYTF. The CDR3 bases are TGCGCCAGCAGCCAAACAGACAGGTCCAACTATGGCTACACCTTC.